This passage covers 30 T cell receptor beta chains from one sample sequenced in a study of T-cell memory formation after mild COVID-19. Each CDR3 protein gets one entry after TCRdb re-called the 5' RACE reads with MiXCR. Found here are about 190,000 distinct CDR3 sequences, around 17% of them singletons; the top ten hold around 2.4%. The sequenced sample was PBMCs or a T cell subset sorted from them (not recorded which). These receptor sequences come from an adult woman who had mild COVID-19 (a few samples of this study predate the infection). Cell type and time point are not known.

This clonotype was detected only a few times. The CDR3 reads CASSSWRDRGPWEQYF. The DNA of the CDR3 is TGTGCCAGCAGTTCTTGGCGGGACAGGGGTCCCTGGGAGCAGTACTTC. The V and J genes are TRBV12-3 or TRBV12-4 and TRBJ2-7; 10 bases fit TRBD1. The CDR3 consists of 16 residues. The V and J ends lost 4 bases and 7 bases, in that order; junction bases with no gene match: 13.

This clonotype has just a few counts. CDR3 loop: CASSLGQGGEKLFF. The CDR3 nucleotides are TGTGCCAGCAGCTTAGGACAGGGGGGCGAAAAACTGTTTTTT. The V gene is TRBV7-9, the J gene TRBJ1-4, with 9 bases that match TRBD1. The germline V gene has CDR1 SEHNR and CDR2 FQNEAQ (reference sequence). There are 14 residues in the CDR3. The ends lost 1 base at V and 8 bases at J; junction bases unmatched: 2.

The genes are TRBV3-2 and TRBJ2-1. TRBV3-2 is an annotated pseudogene. CDR3 length equals 14 residues. DNA of the CDR3: TGTGCCAGCAGCCAAGATCGTCGGGGTAATGAGCAGTTCTTC. Protein sequence: CASSQDRRGNEQFF.

This rearrangement joins TRBV12-3 or TRBV12-4 to TRBJ2-1; 16 positions agree with TRBD2. The CDR3 loop spans 16 amino acids. V gave up 5 bases and J gave up 8 bases; unmatched junction bases: 6. This CDR3 is CASSRGLAGGLDEQFF. DNA of the CDR3: TGTGCCAGCAGTAGGGGACTAGCGGGGGGGCTGGATGAGCAGTTCTTC.

This clonotype was observed a few times. This chain joins TRBV5-1 and TRBJ1-1, with a tentative D call TRBD1 (6 bases). Trimming took off 1 base at V and 8 bases at J, with 18 bases between the two ends. The CDR3 covers 15 residues. Germline V gene lookup returns CDR1 SGHRS and CDR2 YFSETQ. The CDR3 loop reads CASSLSDAGEGEAFF. CDR3 nucleotide sequence: TGCGCCAGCAGCTTGTCCGATGCAGGGGAGGGCGAAGCTTTCTTT.

The chain combines TRBV18 with TRBJ2-4; 9 bases are a match to TRBD1. The J segment lost 0 bases and the V segment lost 1 base, leaving 10 bases of the junction unmatched. Looked up from germline, CDR1 is KGHSH and CDR2 is LQKENI. The CDR3 length is 19 residues. The DNA for the CDR3 is TGTGCCAGCTCACCACTTGCTTCCGGACAGGGGACAGCCAAAAACATTCAGTACTTC. It translates to CASSPLASGQGTAKNIQYF. The variable domain in full, with the rest retrieved from reference TRBV18 and TRBJ2-4, is NAGVMQNPRHLVRRRGQEARLRCSPMKGHSHVYWYRQLPEEGLKFMVYLQKENIIDESGMPKERFSAEFPKEGPSILRIQQVVRGDSAAYFCASSPLASGQGTAKNIQYFGAGTRLSVL.

This clonotype was seen a few times. The chain recombines TRBV7-9 with TRBJ2-7, with 7 bases identical to TRBD1. CDR1 is SEHNR, CDR2 FQNEAQ, per germline (reference sequence). This CDR3 is 15 amino acids long. Trimming cost V 2 bases and J 4 bases; bases outside gene matches: 8. The CDR3 spells CASSLKGAHGYEQYF. The CDR3 coding sequence is TGTGCCAGCAGCTTAAAGGGGGCGCACGGGTACGAGCAGTACTTC.

There are a few counts of this clonotype. The rearrangement uses TRBV7-3 and TRBJ2-1; 9 bases are shared with TRBD2. Trimming removed 6 bases from V and 0 bases from J; junction bases left unmatched: 3. This CDR3 region has 15 residues. Germline CDR1 reads SGHTA; CDR2 reads FQGTGA. The CDR3 bases are TGTGCCAGCAGGTCGGGACTAGCCTCCTACAATGAGCAGTTCTTC. This sequence encodes CASRSGLASYNEQFF.

A few counts support this clonotype. V and J are TRBV7-2 and TRBJ1-2; 12 nucleotides line up with TRBD1. V lost 2 bases and J lost 4; bases outside the gene matches: 5. Germline V gives CDR1 SGHTA, CDR2 FQGNSA. The CDR3 loop spans 16 amino acids. CDR3 DNA sequence: TGTGCCAGCAGCTTATCCGGGACAGGGGGCGTCTATGGCTACACCTTC. It codes for CASSLSGTGGVYGYTF.

This clonotype was counted between two and nine times. The chain uses TRBV7-3 and TRBJ2-2; 10 positions match TRBD2. The CDR3 length is 15 residues. CDR1 is SGHTA and CDR2 is FQGTGA in the germline V gene. After removal of 3 bases from V and 7 bases from J, the junction contained 5 bases not matched to a gene. The CDR3 here is CASSLSGRGFGELFF. The CDR3 DNA follows: TGTGCCAGCAGCTTGAGCGGGAGGGGTTTCGGGGAGCTGTTTTTT.

This clonotype has a handful of counts. This chain connects TRBV6-5 to TRBJ1-5; 7 bases align to TRBD1. Germline CDR1 is MNHEY and CDR2 is SVGAGI. V dropped 3 bases and J dropped 7; count of bases not matched to a gene: 6. The CDR3 has 14 residues. The CDR3 bases are TGTGCCAGCAGTTATTCGGGACAGTACCAGCCCCAGCATTTT. Amino acids: CASSYSGQYQPQHF.

The chain has TRBV12-3 or TRBV12-4 and TRBJ2-3, with TRBD1 as a possible D gene (5 bases). This CDR3 has 15 amino acids. V shed 3 bases and J shed 1 base, with 11 bases lying between them. The CDR3 region has the DNA TGTGCCAGCAGTTTGGGTGACAGCCGCACAGATACGCAGTATTTT. Its translation: CASSLGDSRTDTQYF.

The table lists this clonotype with a few counts. The chain has TRBV5-1 and TRBJ2-3, with a possible D match to TRBD1 (5 bases). V was cut by 4 bases and J by 3 bases, with 12 bases left in between. CDR1 is SGHRS, CDR2 YFSETQ, per germline. The CDR3 covers 14 residues. The CDR3 protein is CASSHSPGTDTQYF. The CDR3 DNA reads TGCGCCAGCAGCCATTCTCCAGGGACAGATACGCAGTATTTT.

This clonotype was observed a few times. This chain links TRBV12-3 or TRBV12-4 with TRBJ2-3; 8 nucleotides agree with TRBD1. With 6 bases clipped from V and 3 bases from J, the junction kept 8 bases outside the gene matches. The CDR3 consists of 15 residues. CDR3 coding DNA: TGTGCCAGCAGGACCGGGACAGGATCGACAGATACGCAGTATTTT. Encoded protein: CASRTGTGSTDTQYF.

This clonotype has more than one count but fewer than ten. The chain recombines TRBV9 with TRBJ2-5, with D perhaps being TRBD1 or TRBD2 (5 bases each). Germline lookup yields CDR1 SGDLS and CDR2 YYNGEE. Trimming shortened V by 0 bases and J by 1 base, and 10 bases separated the two germline ends. CDR3 size: 15 residues. CDR3 sequence: CASSVDPGTQETQYF. DNA of the CDR3: TGTGCCAGCAGCGTAGATCCTGGGACCCAAGAGACCCAGTACTTC. Looking up the rest from reference TRBV9 and TRBJ2-5 gives the full variable domain: DSGVTQTPKHLITATGQRVTLRCSPRSGDLSVYWYQQSLDQGLQFLIQYYNGEERAKGNILERFSAQQFPDLHSELNLSSLELGDSALYFCASSVDPGTQETQYFGPGTRLLVL.

The V call is TRBV18, the J call TRBJ2-7; TRBD1 agrees at 9 bases. The CDR3 runs to 16 residues. V trimming: 3 bases; J trimming: 2 bases; junction bases outside the gene matches: 8. Germline CDR1 is KGHSH and CDR2 is LQKENI. CDR3 loop: CASSPQQGAHTYEQYF. For the CDR3, the DNA is TGTGCCAGCTCACCGCAACAGGGGGCGCATACCTACGAGCAGTACTTC.

V usage is TRBV7-2 and J usage is TRBJ2-5, with D perhaps matching TRBD2 (5 bases). Germline V gene data show CDR1 as SGHTA and CDR2 as FQGNSA. The CDR3 totals 14 residues. Trimming cost V 3 bases and J 1 base, with 9 bases left between them. The CDR3 sequence is CASSFGEPQETQYF. DNA of the CDR3: TGTGCCAGCAGCTTCGGGGAGCCCCAAGAGACCCAGTACTTC. Based on the CDR3 plus reference TRBV7-2 and TRBJ2-5, the full variable domain is GAGVSQSPSNKVTEKGKDVELRCDPISGHTALYWYRQSLGQGLEFLIYFQGNSAPDKSGLPSDRFSAERTGGSVSTLTIQRTQQEDSAVYLCASSFGEPQETQYFGPGTRLLVL.

This clonotype has a handful of counts. J is TRBJ2-3 and V is TRBV5-1, with TRBD1 matching 7 bases. Germline assignment: CDR1 SGHRS and CDR2 YFSETQ. The CDR3 runs to 15 residues. J was trimmed by 0 bases and V by 4 bases; bases with no gene match: 5. CDR3 in DNA: TGCGCCAGCAGCGTTTCGGGACAGAGCACAGATACGCAGTATTTT. Encoded protein: CASSVSGQSTDTQYF.

This chain links TRBV4-3 with TRBJ1-1, with 7 bases matching TRBD1. The germline V gene has CDR1 LGHNA and CDR2 YSLEER. Trimming cost V 4 bases and J 5 bases; bases outside gene matches: 4. The CDR3 spans 13 residues. The CDR3 here is CASSREQGTEAFF. CDR3 sequence (DNA): TGCGCCAGCAGCCGAGAACAGGGGACTGAAGCTTTCTTT.

This clonotype was seen more than once but under ten times. The chain couples TRBV12-3 or TRBV12-4 to TRBJ1-1; no firm D call. This CDR3 has 15 residues. The ends were cut back, 1 base at V and 1 base at J, with 10 bases in the middle. In nucleotides, the CDR3 is TGTGCCAGCAGTTTAGGCGCGGTTTGGAACACTGAAGCTTTCTTT. This gives the protein CASSLGAVWNTEAFF.

This clonotype was picked up many times. The chain is built from TRBV12-3 or TRBV12-4 and TRBJ2-3; possibly TRBD1 for D (5 bases). This CDR3 comprises 13 residues. Trimming cost V 3 bases and J 7 bases, with 11 bases left between them. The CDR3 region is CASSFQGGNTQYF. Written as DNA, the CDR3 is TGTGCCAGCAGTTTTCAGGGTGGGAATACGCAGTATTTT.

This clonotype has ten or more counts. The chain has TRBV3-1 and TRBJ2-7; D remains ambiguous. The V and J ends lost 1 base and 6 bases respectively, with 4 bases between them. Germline assignment: CDR1 LGHDT and CDR2 YNNKEL (reference sequence). CDR3 length equals 11 residues. The CDR3 spells CASSQVREQYF. CDR3 nucleotide sequence: TGTGCCAGCAGCCAAGTTCGCGAGCAGTACTTC.

The rearrangement joins TRBV7-9 to TRBJ1-2; possible D gene TRBD1, 5 bases. The CDR3 has 15 residues. Germline assignment: CDR1 SEHNR and CDR2 FQNEAQ (reference sequence). The ends were cut back, 3 bases at V and 6 bases at J, with 17 bases in the middle. CDR3: CASSFSGTRSDGYTF. Here the CDR3 DNA reads TGTGCCAGCAGCTTCTCCGGGACTAGGAGCGATGGCTACACCTTC.

The V call is TRBV29-1, the J call TRBJ2-5; a weak D match, TRBD2 (5 bases). The germline V and J ends were trimmed by 2 bases and 5 bases, with 9 bases remaining between them. Germline CDR1 SQVTM, CDR2 ANQGSEA. This CDR3 has 12 residues. This CDR3 is CSVENGGETQYF. CDR3 bases: TGCAGCGTTGAAAACGGCGGGGAGACCCAGTACTTC. Full variable domain (outside the CDR3, taken from reference TRBV29-1 and TRBJ2-5): SAVISQKPSRDICQRGTSLTIQCQVDSQVTMMFWYRQQPGQSLTLIATANQGSEATYESGFVIDKFPISRPNLTFSTLTVSNMSPEDSSIYLCSVENGGETQYFGPGTRLLVL.

This clonotype was seen ten or more times. The chain joins TRBV5-1 to TRBJ2-7; D is possibly TRBD2 (6 bases). The CDR3 consists of 15 residues. Looked up from germline, CDR1 is SGHRS and CDR2 is YFSETQ. Trimming removed 0 bases at V and 2 bases at J, with 12 bases between. CDR3 loop: CASSLAPSDTYEQYF. The CDR3, as DNA: TGCGCCAGCAGCTTGGCCCCTAGCGACACCTACGAGCAGTACTTC. The full variable domain, in which reference TRBV5-1 and TRBJ2-7 provide the parts outside the CDR3, is KAGVTQTPRYLIKTRGQQVTLSCSPISGHRSVSWYQQTPGQGLQFLFEYFSETQRNKGNFPGRFSGRQFSNSRSEMNVSTLELGDSALYLCASSLAPSDTYEQYFGPGTRLTVT.

This clonotype was counted at least ten times. The chain employs TRBV21-1 and TRBJ2-7. TRBV21-1 is an annotated pseudogene. The CDR3 is 13 amino acids. CDR3 amino acids: CASSKVPDYEQYF. CDR3 sequence (DNA): TGTGCCAGCAGCAAAGTCCCAGACTACGAGCAGTACTTC.

This clonotype was observed a handful of times. The chain employs TRBV5-5 and TRBJ2-5; no clear D gene. The V end lost 5 bases, the J end lost 2 bases, and 13 bases lay between the germline ends. Germline V CDR1 and CDR2: SGHKS, YYEKEE (reference sequence). There are 14 residues in the CDR3. Here the CDR3 DNA reads TGTGCCAGCAGTCTGCGCCGAAATCAAGAGACCCAGTACTTC. Its translation: CASSLRRNQETQYF.

This clonotype was seen more than once but under ten times. CDR3 in DNA: TGTGCCAGCTCCCCTGGGATGGGGCGTCGTCAACGGCGCGAGCAGTACTTC. This gives the protein CASSPGMGRRQRREQYF. The chain links TRBV6-6 to TRBJ2-7, with D possibly TRBD1 on 5 matching bases. Germline CDR1 is MNHNY and CDR2 is SVGAGI (reference sequence). The CDR3 spans 17 residues. V gave up 8 bases and J gave up 6 bases, with 29 bases separating them.

This clonotype was detected many times. The V gene is TRBV7-9, the J gene TRBJ1-1; TRBD1 matches at 8 bases. CDR3 length: 15 amino acids. V trimming: 5 bases; J trimming: 0 bases; junction bases outside the gene matches: 5. Germline V lookup: CDR1 SEHNR, CDR2 FQNEAQ (reference sequence). The CDR3 reads CASSGQGQMNTEAFF. In nucleotides, the CDR3 is TGTGCCAGCAGCGGACAGGGACAGATGAACACTGAAGCTTTCTTT.

The chain couples TRBV7-2 to TRBJ2-7; 7 positions match TRBD2. Germline CDR1 reads SGHTA; CDR2 reads FQGNSA. J lost 7 bases, V lost 5 bases, and 8 bases had no gene match. The CDR3 consists of 13 residues. CDR3: CASSPGPGGEQYF. The DNA for the CDR3 is TGTGCCAGCAGCCCGGGGCCGGGGGGAGAGCAGTACTTC. Looking up the rest from reference TRBV7-2 and TRBJ2-7 gives the full variable domain: GAGVSQSPSNKVTEKGKDVELRCDPISGHTALYWYRQSLGQGLEFLIYFQGNSAPDKSGLPSDRFSAERTGGSVSTLTIQRTQQEDSAVYLCASSPGPGGEQYFGPGTRLTVT.